This paragraph reports one T cell receptor (beta chain). What it binds is not known. This specimen comes from a study of T cells in Graves' hyperthyroidism and ophthalmopathy. Overall study results and limits: Ophthalmopathy prediction by the model preceded onset by a median 6.5 months. Among clonotypes expanded in thyroid above 0.001, most were also found in blood.

Individuals with ophthalmopathy presented a Clinical Activity Score of at least 3, a NOSPECS grade of at least 4 and a duration under 3 months. Based on clinical symptoms, serum thyroxine and TRAb, thyroid ultrasound and orbital computed tomography, diagnoses were reached. V dropped 0 bases and J dropped 3 bases, with 13 bases sitting between them. This CDR3 has 16 amino acids. CDR1 is MGHRA and CDR2 is YSYEKL in the germline V gene. RNA transcripts were the template for amplifying TCR beta CDR3 regions. Carried out on the TCR CDR3, a first-round RT-PCR used the HTBI primer set. Each CDR3 protein gets one entry after TCRdb re-called the multiplex PCR reads with MiXCR. The data show 500,000 to 750,000 distinct CDR3 sequences, with approximately 15% seen just once and over 6% held by the top ten.

The specimen sequenced was blood. The sequence derives from a woman under 30 with Graves' ophthalmopathy. The chain employs TRBV4-1 and TRBJ2-3, with D perhaps assigned TRBD1 or TRBD2 (6 bases each). CDR3 DNA sequence: TGCGCCAGCAGCCAAGAAGTTCGGGGGCAGACAGATACGCAGTATTTT. Translation gives CASSQEVRGQTDTQYF.